The 25 T cell receptor beta chains in this list originate from one sample, sequenced in a study of technical replicates of blood from four donors. Clones were read by immunoSEQ multiplex PCR, and TCRdb kept only the in-frame ones, dropping some. The sample includes some 60,000 clones, roughly 90% of them seen just once. The sample comprised PBMCs. The receptors were gathered from a human donor in good health. Some clones in this sample may be carry-over from other donors' samples.

The chain uses TRBV7-2 and TRBJ1-6, with 7 bases fitting TRBD1. The CDR3 covers 14 residues. CDR1 and CDR2 (germline): SGHTA, FQGNSA. Trimming at V came to 2 bases and at J to 9 bases, leaving 4 bases not matched to a gene. The CDR3 DNA follows: TGTGCCAGCAGCTTATCAGGGGGTGGTTCACCCCTCCACTTT. This translates into CASSLSGGGSPLHF.

The CDR3 nucleotides read TGTGCCAGCAGTTACTCTCCGACAGGGCGGACTGAAGCTTTCTTT. Residues: CASSYSPTGRTEAFF. The rearrangement uses TRBV6-5 and TRBJ1-1; 7 nucleotides align to TRBD1. Germline V gene lookup returns CDR1 MNHEY and CDR2 SVGAGI. The ends lost 0 bases at V and 5 bases at J; junction bases unmatched: 6. CDR3 length: 15 amino acids.

The rearrangement uses TRBV5-4 and TRBJ2-2; possible D gene TRBD1, 6 bases. Trimming left V 4 bases short and J 4 bases short, with 14 bases between. Germline assignment: CDR1 SGHNT and CDR2 YYREEE (reference sequence). The CDR3 extends over 15 amino acids. The CDR3, as DNA: TGTGCCAGCAGCCCTGGACAGATTGGCACCGGGGAGCTGTTTTTT. The encoded protein is CASSPGQIGTGELFF.

V gene TRBV7-2 combines with J gene TRBJ2-1, with 7 bases identical to TRBD2. This CDR3 has 16 residues. Germline CDR1 is SGHTA and CDR2 is FQGNSA. Trimming at V came to 5 bases and at J to 2 bases, leaving 9 bases not matched to a gene. The CDR3 DNA reads TGTGCCAGCAGCCTATACACCGGGACTACCTACAATGAGCAGTTCTTC. Translation: CASSLYTGTTYNEQFF.

The chain joins TRBV4-2 to TRBJ2-7, with D perhaps matching TRBD1 (5 bases). V lost 0 bases to trimming and J lost 1 base, with 10 bases between them. Per germline, CDR1 LGHNA and CDR2 YNFKEQ. The CDR3 is made up of 15 amino acids. The CDR3 region has the DNA TGTGCCAGCAGCCAAGATGTCCAGGGATCCTACGAGCAGTACTTC. It specifies CASSQDVQGSYEQYF.

This clone is a singleton in its sample. V and J are TRBV20-1 and TRBJ2-7; unclear D gene. CDR3 length: 10 residues. The V gene lost 5 bases and the J gene lost 9 bases, with 11 bases spanning the gap. Germline V CDR1 and CDR2: DFQATT, SNEGSKA (reference sequence). CDR3 residues: CSAVERRQYF. DNA for the CDR3: TGCAGTGCTGTGGAGAGGCGGCAGTACTTC.

The V call is TRBV6-1, the J call TRBJ1-2; 8 nucleotides agree with TRBD1. Germline loops: CDR1 MNHNS, CDR2 SASEGT. Losses at the gene ends were 1 base for V and 13 bases for J; bases not matched to a gene: 2. The CDR3 extends over 11 amino acids. As DNA, the CDR3 is TGTGCCAGCAGTGAAGGAACAGGGGGCACCTTC. Translated, it gives CASSEGTGGTF.

The chain is built from TRBV6-4 and TRBJ2-3; possibly TRBD2 for D (5 bases). The V and J ends lost 0 bases and 4 bases respectively, with 8 bases between them. The CDR3 consists of 14 residues. CDR1 is MRHNA and CDR2 is SNTAGT in the germline V gene. CDR3 sequence reads: CASSDSLEADTQYF. CDR3 bases: TGTGCCAGCAGTGACTCACTAGAAGCAGATACGCAGTATTTT.

V and J are TRBV2 and TRBJ2-7; a weak D match, TRBD2 (6 bases). This CDR3 comprises 14 residues. CDR1 SNHLY and CDR2 FYNNEI come from the germline V gene. V shed 7 bases and J shed 0 bases, with 13 bases lying between them. CDR3 DNA sequence: TGTGCCAGCACTTGGACTATTGGCTCCTACGAGCAGTACTTC. It specifies CASTWTIGSYEQYF.

This chain links TRBV6-5 with TRBJ2-7; 7 nucleotides align to TRBD2. The CDR3 runs 15 residues. Germline loops: CDR1 MNHEY, CDR2 SVGAGI. With V trimmed by 2 bases and J by 0 bases, 4 bases remained unmatched. The CDR3 loop is CASSYRGGSSYEQYF. In DNA form, the CDR3 reads TGTGCCAGCAGTTACCGCGGGGGAAGCTCCTACGAGCAGTACTTC.

The gene calls are TRBV7-8 and TRBJ2-7; D might be TRBD2 (6 bases). Germline V gene data show CDR1 as SGHVS and CDR2 as FQNEAQ. CDR3 length: 14 residues. V was clipped by 1 base and J by 3 bases, with 10 bases between them. CDR3 amino acids: CASSLVSGSYEQYF. As DNA, the CDR3 is TGTGCCAGCAGCTTAGTTTCCGGGAGCTACGAGCAGTACTTC.

This chain connects TRBV18 to TRBJ2-5; no clear D. Looked up from germline, CDR1 is KGHSH and CDR2 is LQKENI. The CDR3 is made up of 13 amino acids. V was shortened by 0 bases and J by 1 base, with 3 bases between the two germline ends. The CDR3 sequence is CASSPPAQETQYF. The CDR3 region has the DNA TGTGCCAGCTCACCACCGGCCCAAGAGACCCAGTACTTC.

This chain's CDR3 is CASSVSGQGVGEQYF. CDR3 coding DNA: TGTGCCAGTAGTGTCTCGGGACAGGGTGTGGGCGAGCAGTACTTC. The V call is TRBV19, the J call TRBJ2-7; TRBD1 agrees at 9 bases. After removal of 5 bases from V and 6 bases from J, the junction contained 11 bases not matched to a gene. CDR1 and CDR2 from the germline V gene are LNHDA and SQIVND (reference sequence). The CDR3 covers 15 residues.

This chain uses TRBV4-1 with TRBJ2-2; the D gene is possibly TRBD2 (6 bases). CDR1 is MGHRA and CDR2 is YSYEKL in the germline V gene. V was trimmed by 1 base and J by 1 base, leaving 13 bases between them. This CDR3 comprises 17 residues. CDR3 coding DNA: TGCGCCAGCAGCCAAGGGCGATCGGGACTGAACACCGGGGAGCTGTTTTTT. Translation gives CASSQGRSGLNTGELFF.

The J gene is TRBJ2-3, the V gene TRBV4-3; D is perhaps TRBD2 (5 bases). Looked up from germline, CDR1 is LGHNA and CDR2 is YSLEER. This CDR3 has 13 residues. Trimming removed 6 bases from V and 0 bases from J, with 7 bases in between. CDR3 DNA sequence: TGCGCCAGCAGTACGGGGAGCACAGATACGCAGTATTTT. This encodes CASSTGSTDTQYF.

The chain uses TRBV5-1 and TRBJ2-7, with no clear D. Germline loops: CDR1 SGHRS, CDR2 YFSETQ. V was pared by 3 bases and J by 0 bases, with 10 bases between. The CDR3 is 14 amino acids. The CDR3 loop reads CASSSEGGSYEQYF. The DNA of the CDR3 is TGCGCCAGCAGCTCCGAAGGCGGCTCCTACGAGCAGTACTTC.

The chain has TRBV5-6 and TRBJ1-6, with D unclear. V was trimmed by 0 bases and J by 10 bases, leaving 11 bases between them. Germline assignment: CDR1 SGHDT and CDR2 YYEEEE. The CDR3 covers 14 residues. The CDR3 loop reads CASSLAGFRSPLHF. The DNA for the CDR3 is TGTGCCAGCAGCTTGGCTGGGTTCAGGTCACCCCTCCACTTT.

This chain links TRBV10-3 with TRBJ2-1; 9 positions match TRBD2. The CDR3 runs to 14 residues. The V gene end was trimmed by 6 bases and the J gene end by 10 bases; junction bases not matched to a gene: 10. Germline V gives CDR1 ENHRY, CDR2 SYGVKD. CDR3 protein: CAIRAGGGPAEQFF. In DNA form, the CDR3 reads TGTGCCATCAGGGCGGGGGGGGGCCCAGCGGAGCAGTTCTTC.

The genes are TRBV7-6 and TRBJ2-1; 7 bases map to TRBD1. Germline V CDR1 and CDR2: SGHVS, FNYEAQ. Germline trimming cut 1 base from V and 15 bases from J; bases unmatched to any gene: 12. This CDR3 has 14 amino acids. CDR3 in DNA: TGTGCCAGCAGCTTAGTCGACACGAGGGGGCGCCTGTTCTTC. Its protein is CASSLVDTRGRLFF.

The genes are TRBV5-4 and TRBJ2-1; 9 nucleotides align to TRBD2. V trimming: 6 bases; J trimming: 4 bases; junction bases outside the gene matches: 11. The CDR3 is made up of 16 amino acids. CDR1 is SGHNT and CDR2 is YYREEE in the germline V gene (reference sequence). CDR3 region: CASTGGGAGGYNEQFF. DNA of the CDR3: TGTGCCAGCACCGGGGGGGGAGCGGGAGGATACAATGAGCAGTTCTTC.

This chain connects TRBV7-8 to TRBJ2-7; D is uncertain. This CDR3 comprises 13 residues. The V and J ends lost 8 bases and 0 bases respectively, with 11 bases between them. Germline assignment: CDR1 SGHVS and CDR2 FQNEAQ. CDR3 amino acids: CASRLAYSYEQYF. Written as DNA, the CDR3 is TGTGCCAGCCGTCTGGCATACTCCTACGAGCAGTACTTC.

The chain uses TRBV30 and TRBJ1-5, with D possibly TRBD1 on 6 matching bases. CDR3 length equals 12 residues. CDR1 and CDR2 (germline): GTSNPN, SVGIG (reference sequence). With 3 bases removed from V and 6 bases from J, the gap between germline ends came to 9 bases. The chain's CDR3 is CAWRQGGQPQHF. CDR3 coding DNA: TGTGCCTGGAGACAGGGCGGTCAGCCCCAGCATTTT.

This clone was detected only a few times. The rearrangement links TRBV6-4 to TRBJ2-2, with TRBD2 as a possible D gene (6 bases). CDR1 is MRHNA and CDR2 is SNTAGT in the germline V gene. V was shortened by 3 bases and J by 5 bases, with 16 bases between the two germline ends. The CDR3 contains 16 residues. The CDR3 DNA sequence: TGTGCCAGCAGTGAGGGCTCTAGCGAGGTGACCGGGGAGCTGTTTTTT. Encoded protein: CASSEGSSEVTGELFF.

This chain links TRBV2 with TRBJ2-1; TRBD1 matches 7 bases. CDR1 is SNHLY, CDR2 FYNNEI, per germline. The CDR3 runs to 16 residues. V gave up 0 bases and J gave up 7 bases; unmatched junction bases: 9. This chain's CDR3 is CASSEAEAGGQNEQFF. The CDR3 DNA follows: TGTGCCAGCAGTGAAGCCGAGGCAGGGGGACAAAATGAGCAGTTCTTC.

The chain carries TRBV11-2 and TRBJ2-1, with 10 bases lining up with TRBD2. The CDR3 contains 18 residues. From germline, CDR1 is SGHAT and CDR2 FQNNGV. V lost 1 base, J lost 0 bases, and 6 bases stayed unmatched. The CDR3 sequence is CASSLVSGGSRSYNEQFF. Written as DNA, the CDR3 is TGTGCCAGCAGCTTAGTTAGCGGGGGGTCTCGCTCCTACAATGAGCAGTTCTTC.